The present TCR beta chain was sequenced within a study of blood T cell repertoires in COVID-19. This clone was recorded once. This CDR3 comprises 13 residues. Germline V lookup: CDR1 SGHAT, CDR2 FQDESV (reference sequence). Trimming cost V 2 bases and J 6 bases, with 7 bases left between them. The method was immunoSEQ multiplex PCR; TCRdb's version includes in-frame clones alone and lacks a portion of them. The repertoire consists of fewer than 450,000 clones, with 75% to 90% occurring once and the leading ten covering just under 6.5%. The specimen was peripheral blood. V usage is TRBV11-1 and J usage is TRBJ2-2; D call uncertain. This sequence was found in a woman aged 45-65 years with COVID-19, enrolled during active disease. CDR3 sequence reads: CASSLRLAGELFF. The CDR3 DNA sequence: TGTGCCAGCAGCTTAAGGCTAGCCGGGGAGCTGTTTTTT.